Shown below are 24 T cell receptor beta chains from a single sample sequenced in a study of blood T cell repertoires in COVID-19. Assay used: immunoSEQ multiplex PCR; TCRdb lists only in-frame clones, some missing. Of fewer than 90,000 clones in the sample, over 80% are singletons; the top ten hold roughly 6.3%. Specimen: peripheral blood. All receptors come from a woman older than 75 with active COVID-19.

V gene TRBV4-3 combines with J gene TRBJ1-4; weak D call: TRBD1 (6 bases). The germline V gene has CDR1 LGHNA and CDR2 YSLEER. There are 14 residues in the CDR3. Deletions cut 3 bases from V and 5 bases from J, with 10 bases between. DNA of the CDR3: TGCGCCAGCAGCCACGACAGGCTCAATGAAAAACTGTTTTTT. Residues: CASSHDRLNEKLFF.

The gene calls are TRBV3-1 (or the pseudogene TRBV3-2) and TRBJ2-3; TRBD2 agrees at 11 bases. Germline V gene lookup returns CDR1 LGHDT and CDR2 YNNKEL (reference sequence). The CDR3 runs to 15 residues. The V and J ends lost 4 bases and 6 bases, in that order; junction bases with no gene match: 6. CDR3 bases: TGTGCCAGCAGCCTCCCTGGGACTAGCGGCGATACGCAGTATTTT. Protein: CASSLPGTSGDTQYF.

This clone was observed a few times. This chain uses TRBV19 with TRBJ2-2; TRBD1 agrees at 8 bases. The CDR3 extends over 16 amino acids. Germline V gene lookup returns CDR1 LNHDA and CDR2 SQIVND (reference sequence). Unmatched junction bases numbered 8, after V lost 7 bases and J lost 1 base. CDR3 amino acids: CASMGTDRGNTGELFF. CDR3 DNA sequence: TGTGCCAGTATGGGAACCGACAGGGGGAACACCGGGGAGCTGTTTTTT.

The V and J genes are TRBV4-3 and TRBJ2-5, with D perhaps matching TRBD1 (5 bases). V shed 0 bases and J shed 5 bases, with 19 bases lying between them. The CDR3 runs 17 residues. Germline V CDR1 and CDR2: LGHNA, YSLEER. The CDR3 protein is CASSQDAMQGSVETQYF. CDR3 in DNA: TGCGCCAGCAGCCAAGATGCGATGCAGGGTTCGGTGGAGACCCAGTACTTC.

The V gene is TRBV24-1, the J gene TRBJ1-2; the match to TRBD1 covers 8 bases. The CDR3 is 15 residues long. Germline V gives CDR1 KGHDR, CDR2 SFDVKD. J was trimmed by 7 bases and V by 4 bases; bases with no gene match: 10. The CDR3 here is CATSESARGPGGYTF. In nucleotides, the CDR3 is TGTGCCACCAGTGAATCGGCCAGGGGGCCTGGTGGCTACACCTTC.

The chain employs TRBV9 and TRBJ2-5; a weak D match, TRBD1 (6 bases). This CDR3 has 15 residues. V gave up 0 bases and J gave up 5 bases, with 14 bases separating them. The V gene's germline CDR1 is SGDLS and CDR2 YYNGEE. The CDR3 bases are TGTGCCAGCAGCGTAGGGGACATCCCTAGGGAGACCCAGTACTTC. Its protein product is CASSVGDIPRETQYF.

J is TRBJ2-1 and V is TRBV6-2 or TRBV6-3; 8 bases match TRBD1. Germline-derived CDR1 and CDR2 are MNHEY and SVGEGT. This CDR3 contains 17 residues. Trimming at V came to 3 bases and at J to 4 bases, leaving 11 bases not matched to a gene. The CDR3: CASSYSPPGGVYNEQFF. The CDR3 nucleotides are TGTGCCAGCAGTTATTCCCCCCCAGGGGGCGTATACAATGAGCAGTTCTTC.

In DNA form, the CDR3 reads TGTGCCAGCAGCTTAGATGTCATCGCGGGAGGGGCGTTCTTC. Translating it yields CASSLDVIAGGAFF. The genes are TRBV11-2 and TRBJ2-1; 9 nucleotides agree with TRBD2. V lost 0 bases to trimming and J lost 15 bases; unmatched junction nucleotides: 9. The CDR3 has 14 residues. The germline gives CDR1 SGHAT, CDR2 FQNNGV.

The chain employs TRBV19 and TRBJ2-1; TRBD2 agrees at 13 bases. This CDR3 is 15 amino acids long. V lost 6 bases and J lost 6; bases outside the gene matches: 5. Per the germline V gene, CDR1 is LNHDA and CDR2 is SQIVND (reference sequence). CDR3 protein: CASSLLAGGPNEQFF. The DNA for the CDR3 is TGTGCCAGTAGCTTACTAGCGGGAGGGCCCAATGAGCAGTTCTTC. Full variable domain (outside the CDR3, taken from reference TRBV19 and TRBJ2-1): DGGITQSPKYLFRKEGQNVTLSCEQNLNHDAMYWYRQDPGQGLRLIYYSQIVNDFQKGDIAEGYSVSREKKESFPLTVTSAQKNPTAFYLCASSLLAGGPNEQFFGPGTRLTVL.

The V and J genes are TRBV5-5 and TRBJ2-7; no firm D call. This CDR3 contains 12 residues. Deletions cut 0 bases from V and 4 bases from J, with 5 bases between. The V gene's germline CDR1 is SGHKS and CDR2 YYEKEE (reference sequence). CDR3 in amino acids: CASSLGRYEQYF. CDR3 in DNA: TGTGCCAGCAGCTTGGGTAGATACGAGCAGTACTTC.

The chain has TRBV28 and TRBJ1-2; perhaps TRBD1 as D (5 bases). V shed 5 bases and J shed 1 base, with 8 bases lying between them. The CDR3 runs 13 residues. Germline assignment: CDR1 MDHEN and CDR2 SYDVKM. For the CDR3, the DNA is TGTGCCAGCAGTCGGGGGGTTAACTATGGCTACACCTTC. Residues: CASSRGVNYGYTF.

The rearrangement links TRBV6-5 to TRBJ2-5; 8 nucleotides agree with TRBD1. This CDR3 spans 14 amino acids. The V segment lost 7 bases and the J segment 5 bases; nucleotides outside the gene matches: 9. The germline CDR1 and CDR2 sequences are MNHEY and SVGAGI. In nucleotides, the CDR3 is TGTGCCAGCACCGCCTCGACAGGGGTGGAGACCCAGTACTTC. It yields the protein CASTASTGVETQYF.

This clone showed up just a few times. The chain combines TRBV28 with TRBJ1-5; 7 bases agree with TRBD1. Germline V gene lookup returns CDR1 MDHEN and CDR2 SYDVKM. The ends lost 5 bases at V and 13 bases at J; junction bases unmatched: 14. The length of the CDR3 is 14 residues. This CDR3 reads CASSTLNSDRRQHF. In DNA, the CDR3 is TGTGCCAGCAGTACACTAAATTCGGACAGGAGACAGCATTTT.

The V gene is TRBV5-1, the J gene TRBJ2-5, with 8 bases aligning to TRBD2. Germline CDR1 reads SGHRS; CDR2 reads YFSETQ. The V gene end was trimmed by 2 bases and the J gene end by 5 bases; junction bases not matched to a gene: 5. The CDR3 contains 14 residues. CDR3: CASSFAGGRETQYF. DNA for the CDR3: TGCGCCAGCAGCTTCGCGGGAGGTCGCGAGACCCAGTACTTC.

This sequence joins TRBV30 and TRBJ2-7, with 9 bases matching TRBD1. Germline CDR1 and CDR2: GTSNPN and SVGIG (reference sequence). The length of the CDR3 is 14 residues. Germline trimming cut 3 bases from V and 4 bases from J; bases unmatched to any gene: 7. CDR3 amino acids: CAWRKGTGTYEQYF. The CDR3 DNA follows: TGTGCCTGGAGAAAAGGGACAGGGACTTACGAGCAGTACTTC. Drawing the rest from reference TRBV30 and TRBJ2-7, the complete variable domain is SQTIHQWPATLVQPVGSPLSLECTVEGTSNPNLYWYRQAAGRGLQLLFYSVGIGQISSEVPQNLSASRPQDRQFILSSKKLLLSDSGFYLCAWRKGTGTYEQYFGPGTRLTVT.

V gene TRBV28 combines with J gene TRBJ2-1; 8 bases map to TRBD2. CDR1 and CDR2 (germline): MDHEN, SYDVKM. J lost 1 base, V lost 7 bases, and 6 bases had no gene match. The CDR3 has 15 amino acids. DNA of the CDR3: TGTGCCAGCATTAGGAGCGGGGGATCCTACAATGAGCAGTTCTTC. Translation: CASIRSGGSYNEQFF.

This chain connects TRBV5-6 to TRBJ1-4; perhaps TRBD1 as D (5 bases). V was clipped by 4 bases and J by 5 bases, with 15 bases between them. This CDR3 is built from 15 residues. Germline V gives CDR1 SGHDT, CDR2 YYEEEE. The CDR3 bases are TGTGCCAGCAGCCGCCGTCGGGGGGTGAATGAAAAACTGTTTTTT. This translates into CASSRRRGVNEKLFF.

The chain uses TRBV28 and TRBJ1-2; no clear D. CDR1 and CDR2 from the germline V gene are MDHEN and SYDVKM. Deletions cut 2 bases from V and 8 bases from J, with 12 bases between. This CDR3 contains 13 residues. This CDR3 reads CASSLGGGSGYTF. CDR3 bases: TGTGCCAGCAGTTTAGGAGGTGGGTCGGGCTACACCTTC.

The V gene is TRBV20-1, the J gene TRBJ1-2; no definite D call. V dropped 3 bases and J dropped 0 bases, with 8 bases sitting between them. The germline CDR1 and CDR2 sequences are DFQATT and SNEGSKA (reference sequence). This CDR3 contains 13 residues. The CDR3 DNA reads TGCAGTGCTAGTTTGCCGGCTAACTATGGCTACACCTTC. Translating gives CSASLPANYGYTF.

The chain links TRBV9 to TRBJ2-2; D not certain. The CDR3 consists of 16 residues. The V and J ends lost 2 bases and 6 bases respectively, with 17 bases between them. Germline values: CDR1 SGDLS, CDR2 YYNGEE. The CDR3 sequence is CASSVASAGLAGELFF. The CDR3 coding sequence is TGTGCCAGCAGCGTTGCAAGCGCCGGTCTGGCCGGGGAGCTGTTTTTT.

This clone appeared a few times. The CDR3 coding sequence is TGCAGCGCCGTTGAAGGGGGAGACTATGGCTACACCTTC. Its translation: CSAVEGGDYGYTF. The chain links TRBV29-1 to TRBJ1-2; weak D call: TRBD1 (6 bases). Germline V gene data show CDR1 as SQVTM and CDR2 as ANQGSEA. Trimming took 7 bases from V and 3 from J, leaving 15 bases between them. This CDR3 region has 13 residues.

The rearrangement links TRBV28 to TRBJ2-1; 9 positions match TRBD1. With V trimmed by 5 bases and J by 7 bases, 9 bases remained unmatched. The CDR3 loop spans 15 amino acids. The germline V gene encodes CDR1 MDHEN and CDR2 SYDVKM. The CDR3 DNA is TGTGCCAGCAGTCACAGGGGGCGCCTCGAAAATGAGCAGTTCTTC. The encoded protein is CASSHRGRLENEQFF.

The chain is built from TRBV25-1 and TRBJ2-3, with D possibly matching TRBD1 (5 bases). The CDR3 extends over 13 amino acids. CDR1 is MGHDK and CDR2 is SYGVNS in the germline V gene. V was cut by 6 bases and J by 2 bases, with 9 bases left in between. Here the CDR3 DNA reads TGTGCCAGCAGCCGACAGTCCACAGATACGCAGTATTTT. Its protein is CASSRQSTDTQYF.

The chain couples TRBV3-1 (or the pseudogene TRBV3-2) to TRBJ2-5; 14 nucleotides line up with TRBD2. Germline V CDR1 and CDR2: LGHDT, YNNKEL (reference sequence). V shed 5 bases, J shed 7 bases, and the junction held 3 bases outside the gene matches. This CDR3 has 14 amino acids. The CDR3 region has the DNA TGTGCCAGCAGCAGACTAGCGGGAGGGGGGACCCAGTACTTC. It encodes CASSRLAGGGTQYF.